Reported below is one TCR beta chain. V was cut by 4 bases and J by 9 bases, with 23 bases left in between. This CDR3 is built from 17 residues. Germline lookup yields CDR1 SGDLS and CDR2 YYNGEE. The data are from a study of blood T cell repertoires in COVID-19. Study-level information: The analysed material was cDNA or gDNA that came from T cells, B-cell-depleted T cells, or PBMCs.

As processed by the authors: Nucleated cell number was recorded as an estimate derived from reference gene primer amplification. Using immunoSEQ multiplex PCR, the repertoire was profiled, and TCRdb retains in-frame clones only, with some absent. V and J calls and clone size are those listed in that table; D and trimming were worked out from the DNA. The sample has 90,000 to 150,000 clones; 65% to 80% are singletons. The rearrangement uses TRBV9 and TRBJ1-6; tentative D call: TRBD1 (5 bases). The TCR was taken from a human donor with acute or convalescent COVID-19. The donor label of this sample is uncertain. The source material was peripheral blood. CDR3 amino acids: CASSPPLRQGVSSPLHF. The CDR3 DNA reads TGTGCCAGCAGCCCCCCCCTACGCCAGGGTGTGAGTTCACCCCTCCACTTT.